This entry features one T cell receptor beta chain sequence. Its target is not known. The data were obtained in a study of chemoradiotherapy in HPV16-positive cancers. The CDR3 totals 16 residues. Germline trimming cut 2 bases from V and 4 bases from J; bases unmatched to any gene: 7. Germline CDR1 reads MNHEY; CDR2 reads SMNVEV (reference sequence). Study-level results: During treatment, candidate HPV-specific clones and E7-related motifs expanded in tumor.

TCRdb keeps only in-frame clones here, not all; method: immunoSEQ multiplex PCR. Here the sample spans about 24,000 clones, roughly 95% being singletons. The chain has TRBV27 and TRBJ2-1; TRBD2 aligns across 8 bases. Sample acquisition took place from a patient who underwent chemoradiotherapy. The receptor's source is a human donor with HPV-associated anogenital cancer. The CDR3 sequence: CASSLLSGGAYNEQFF. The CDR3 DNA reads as TGTGCCAGCAGTTTACTTTCCGGGGGGGCGTACAATGAGCAGTTCTTC.